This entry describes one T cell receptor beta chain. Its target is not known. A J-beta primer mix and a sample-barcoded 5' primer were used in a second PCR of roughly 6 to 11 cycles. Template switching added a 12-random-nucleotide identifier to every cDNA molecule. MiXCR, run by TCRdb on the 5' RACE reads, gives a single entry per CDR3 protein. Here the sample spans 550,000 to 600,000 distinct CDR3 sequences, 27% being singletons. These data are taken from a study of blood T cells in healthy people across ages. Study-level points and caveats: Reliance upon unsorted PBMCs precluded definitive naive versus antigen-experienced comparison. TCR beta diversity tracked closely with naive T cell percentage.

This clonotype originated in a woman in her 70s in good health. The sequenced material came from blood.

DNA of the CDR3: TGTGCCAGCAGTACGGGGGGAGTTCTACAAGAGACCCAGTACTTC. Protein sequence: CASSTGGVLQETQYF. The chain combines TRBV27 with TRBJ2-5; 7 nucleotides line up with TRBD2. CDR1 MNHEY and CDR2 SMNVEV come from the germline V gene (reference sequence). With V trimmed by 5 bases and J by 2 bases, 8 bases remained unmatched. This CDR3 spans 15 amino acids.